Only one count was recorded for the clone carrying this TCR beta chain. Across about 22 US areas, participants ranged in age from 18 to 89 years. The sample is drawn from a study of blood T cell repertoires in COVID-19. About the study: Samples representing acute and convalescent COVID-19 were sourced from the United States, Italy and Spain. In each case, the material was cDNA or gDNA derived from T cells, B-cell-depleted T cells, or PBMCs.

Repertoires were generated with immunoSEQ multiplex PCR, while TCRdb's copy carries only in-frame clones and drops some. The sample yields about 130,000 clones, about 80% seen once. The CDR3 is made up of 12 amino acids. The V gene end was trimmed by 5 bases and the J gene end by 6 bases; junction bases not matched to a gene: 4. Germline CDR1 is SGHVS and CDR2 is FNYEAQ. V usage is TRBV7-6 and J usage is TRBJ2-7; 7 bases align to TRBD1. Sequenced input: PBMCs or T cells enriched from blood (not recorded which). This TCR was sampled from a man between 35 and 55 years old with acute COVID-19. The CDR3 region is CASSPQGTEQYF. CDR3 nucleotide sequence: TGTGCCAGCAGCCCACAGGGGACCGAGCAGTACTTC.